One sample yielded the 12 T cell receptor beta chains listed below, sequenced in a study of a mutant IDH1 vaccine in newly diagnosed glioma. As to time point: week 11, during vaccination. Topical imiquimod accompanied each vaccine dose, which consisted of 300 ug of mutant IDH1 20-mer peptide. Only in-frame clones appear in the TCRdb table, and some are missing; sequencing was by immunoSEQ multiplex PCR. The table includes about 24,000 clones, 65% to 80% detected once. Antigens for these TCRs are unknown. The sample consisted of PBMCs, taken from a glioma patient whose treatment included an IDH1 peptide vaccine. These receptors all stem from a man aged 35 to 55 with glioma.

This clone showed up just a few times. The chain joins TRBV4-2 to TRBJ2-7; possible D gene TRBD2, 7 bases. The CDR3 covers 17 residues. The V and J ends lost 0 bases and 4 bases respectively, with 19 bases between them. Per germline, CDR1 LGHNA and CDR2 YNFKEQ. Here the CDR3 DNA reads TGTGCCAGCAGCCAAGATCTAGGGGGGGGAGGTGGTTACGAGCAGTACTTC. Translating it yields CASSQDLGGGGGYEQYF.

J is TRBJ2-3 and V is TRBV11-2; no clear D. Germline CDR1 reads SGHAT; CDR2 reads FQNNGV. The CDR3 runs 14 residues. V lost 0 bases, J lost 6 bases, and 10 bases lay in between. In nucleotides, the CDR3 is TGTGCCAGCAGCTTAGATCGTGCCGGTGATACGCAGTATTTT. Translated: CASSLDRAGDTQYF.

The genes are TRBV2 and TRBJ2-4, with 8 bases aligning to TRBD2. The V gene's germline CDR1 is SNHLY and CDR2 FYNNEI. The V and J ends lost 5 bases and 11 bases, in that order; junction bases with no gene match: 5. The CDR3 has 12 residues. CDR3 sequence: CASSSGSNLQYF. The DNA for the CDR3 is TGTGCCAGCAGTAGCGGGAGTAACCTTCAGTACTTC.

The J gene is TRBJ2-2, the V gene TRBV5-1; D might be TRBD2 (6 bases). Germline V CDR1 and CDR2: SGHRS, YFSETQ. V lost 6 bases and J lost 3, with 24 bases in between. There are 18 residues in the CDR3. This CDR3 is CASKGPGTLLSDTGELFF. The CDR3 coding sequence is TGCGCCAGCAAGGGGCCAGGGACTCTACTATCCGACACCGGGGAGCTGTTTTTT.

The chain uses TRBV4-1 and TRBJ1-1; tentatively, D is TRBD1 (5 bases). Deletions cut 0 bases from V and 9 bases from J, with 17 bases between. The CDR3 loop spans 15 amino acids. From germline, CDR1 is MGHRA and CDR2 YSYEKL. This CDR3 is CASSQEPGAGEKAFF. CDR3 DNA: TGCGCCAGCAGCCAAGAACCTGGGGCGGGTGAAAAAGCTTTCTTT.

The sample holds a few counts of this clone. V is TRBV6-5 and J is TRBJ1-2, with D tentatively TRBD1 (5 bases). The CDR3 totals 14 residues. Germline values: CDR1 MNHEY, CDR2 SVGAGI. The ends were cut back, 5 bases at V and 6 bases at J, with 16 bases in the middle. CDR3 sequence reads: CASSQTGHSDGYTF. DNA of the CDR3: TGTGCCAGCAGTCAAACAGGACATTCGGATGGCTACACCTTC.

J is TRBJ1-1 and V is TRBV19; maybe TRBD1 (6 bases). This CDR3 has 15 amino acids. From germline, CDR1 is LNHDA and CDR2 SQIVND (reference sequence). V dropped 4 bases and J dropped 0 bases, with 12 bases sitting between them. The CDR3 spells CASSTTGHMNTEAFF. The CDR3, as DNA: TGTGCCAGTAGTACTACAGGGCATATGAACACTGAAGCTTTCTTT. The whole variable domain, filled in from reference TRBV19 and TRBJ1-1, reads DGGITQSPKYLFRKEGQNVTLSCEQNLNHDAMYWYRQDPGQGLRLIYYSQIVNDFQKGDIAEGYSVSREKKESFPLTVTSAQKNPTAFYLCASSTTGHMNTEAFFGQGTRLTVV.

This chain joins TRBV14 and TRBJ2-1; D gene unclear. V was trimmed by 4 bases and J by 1 base, leaving 11 bases between them. This CDR3 has 15 residues. The germline V gene has CDR1 SGHDN and CDR2 FVKESK. Written as DNA, the CDR3 is TGTGCCAGCAGCCCCCTGGTTGCGTCCTACAATGAGCAGTTCTTC. This translates into CASSPLVASYNEQFF.

This chain connects TRBV11-3 to TRBJ2-7; D perhaps matches TRBD1 (7 bases). Germline V gene lookup returns CDR1 SGHNT and CDR2 YENEEA. Between the trimmed V and J ends, which lost 5 bases and 1 base, there was a span of 15 bases. This CDR3 spans 15 amino acids. CDR3 DNA: TGTGCCAGCAGCCTCGGAGGGACAGAATCCTACGAGCAGTACGTC. Encoded protein: CASSLGGTESYEQYV.

The chain uses TRBV4-1 and TRBJ2-1; 13 bases are shared with TRBD2. J lost 8 bases, V lost 5 bases, and 6 bases had no gene match. The CDR3 covers 15 residues. Germline values: CDR1 MGHRA, CDR2 YSYEKL. The CDR3 coding sequence is TGCGCCAGCAGCTTCCGGACTAGCGGGAGTGATGAGCAGTTCTTC. It encodes CASSFRTSGSDEQFF.

This sequence joins TRBV11-2 and TRBJ2-2, with D hard to call. Germline CDR1 is SGHAT and CDR2 is FQNNGV. V was pared by 1 base and J by 7 bases, with 16 bases between. CDR3 length: 16 amino acids. CDR3 sequence: CASSLASYGSGGELFF. The DNA for the CDR3 is TGTGCCAGCAGCTTAGCCTCCTATGGCTCGGGCGGGGAGCTGTTTTTT.

The chain recombines TRBV28 with TRBJ1-1; D ambiguous. The CDR3 consists of 14 residues. Germline lookup yields CDR1 MDHEN and CDR2 SYDVKM. With 2 bases removed from V and 2 bases from J, the gap between germline ends came to 9 bases. In DNA, the CDR3 is TGTGCCAGCAGTTTACCCCGGGGAAACACTGAAGCTTTCTTT. This encodes CASSLPRGNTEAFF.